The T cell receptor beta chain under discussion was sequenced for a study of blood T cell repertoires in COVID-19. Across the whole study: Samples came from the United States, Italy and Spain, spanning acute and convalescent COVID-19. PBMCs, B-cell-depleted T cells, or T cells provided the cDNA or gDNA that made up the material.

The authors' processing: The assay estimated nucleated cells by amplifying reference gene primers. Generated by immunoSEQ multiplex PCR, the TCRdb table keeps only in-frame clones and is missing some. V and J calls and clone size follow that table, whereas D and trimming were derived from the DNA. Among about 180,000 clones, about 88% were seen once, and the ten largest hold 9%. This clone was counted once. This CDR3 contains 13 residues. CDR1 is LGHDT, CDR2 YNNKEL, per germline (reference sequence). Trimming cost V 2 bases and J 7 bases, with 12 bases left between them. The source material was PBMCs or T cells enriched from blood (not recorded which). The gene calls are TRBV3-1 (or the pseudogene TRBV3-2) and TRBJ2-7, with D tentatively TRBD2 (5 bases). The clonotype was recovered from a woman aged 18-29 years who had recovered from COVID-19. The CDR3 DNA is TGTGCCAGCAGCCAACGAGGAGCGGAGGAGCAGTACTTC. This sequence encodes CASSQRGAEEQYF.